The 26 T cell receptor beta chains listed next were all sequenced from one sample in a study of cytomegalovirus exposure and HLA in healthy donors. The PCR employed 60 Vbeta primers together with 13 Jbeta primers. Using immunoSEQ multiplex PCR, the repertoire was profiled, and TCRdb retains in-frame clones only, with some absent. The sample includes around 170,000 clones, approximately 80% seen only once; the top ten take 1.1% to 1.5%. Sequenced input: PBMCs. All receptors come from a girl aged 5-17 years in good health and CMV-seropositive.

This clone occurred a few times. This rearrangement joins TRBV21-1 to TRBJ2-1; TRBD2 is taken as the D call from the table, unchecked against the DNA. TRBV21-1 is a listed pseudogene. The CDR3 runs 17 residues. The CDR3 DNA reads as TGTGCCAGCAGCAAAGAATGGAGAGCGGGAGATTGGAATGAGCAGTTCTTC. Protein sequence: CASSKEWRAGDWNEQFF.

The rearrangement joins TRBV5-1 to TRBJ2-1, with TRBD2 matching 7 bases. CDR3 length equals 14 residues. The V segment lost 4 bases and the J segment 6 bases; nucleotides outside the gene matches: 7. Germline V CDR1 and CDR2: SGHRS, YFSETQ. The CDR3 DNA is TGCGCCAGCAGCGGGCGGGAGTTGCCCAATGAGCAGTTCTTC. Translating it yields CASSGRELPNEQFF.

The chain employs TRBV11-2 and TRBJ1-2, with 12 bases identical to TRBD1. This CDR3 is built from 18 residues. Germline lookup yields CDR1 SGHAT and CDR2 FQNNGV. V lost 0 bases and J lost 3; bases outside the gene matches: 8. The CDR3, as DNA: TGTGCCAGCAGCTTAGAAGGGGGGGACAGGGGGCGGCACTATGGCTACACCTTC. Its translation is CASSLEGGDRGRHYGYTF.

The chain joins TRBV5-1 to TRBJ1-4; tentatively, D is TRBD1 (5 bases). The germline V gene has CDR1 SGHRS and CDR2 YFSETQ. Trimming took off 2 bases at V and 0 bases at J, with 8 bases between the two ends. The CDR3 totals 15 residues. The CDR3 DNA sequence: TGCGCCAGCAGCTTCGACAGCGCAACTAATGAAAAACTGTTTTTT. This sequence encodes CASSFDSATNEKLFF.

This rearrangement joins TRBV2 to TRBJ1-1, with D hard to call. The CDR3 consists of 14 residues. Germline V CDR1 and CDR2: SNHLY, FYNNEI. The ends were cut back, 1 base at V and 1 base at J, with 7 bases in the middle. CDR3 in amino acids: CASSEENRNTEAFF. As DNA, the CDR3 is TGTGCCAGCAGTGAAGAGAACAGGAACACTGAAGCTTTCTTT.

The chain is built from TRBV4-3 and TRBJ2-3; 12 bases align to TRBD2. This CDR3 has 17 residues. Germline CDR1 is LGHNA and CDR2 is YSLEER. V gave up 4 bases and J gave up 3 bases; unmatched junction bases: 8. DNA of the CDR3: TGCGCCAGCAGCCTCTCCCCGACTAGCGGGAGTACAGATACGCAGTATTTT. Its translation: CASSLSPTSGSTDTQYF.

The chain joins TRBV6-1 to TRBJ2-7; possible D gene TRBD2, 6 bases. Trimming stripped 6 bases from V and 0 bases from J, with 15 bases between. The CDR3 has 15 amino acids. CDR1 is MNHNS, CDR2 SASEGT, per germline. In nucleotides, the CDR3 is TGTGCCAGCAGGATCGCGGGACCGAGCTCCTACGAGCAGTACTTC. Encoded protein: CASRIAGPSSYEQYF.

This clone was observed once. The J gene is TRBJ2-2, the V gene TRBV2; 8 bases are shared with TRBD1. The CDR3 spans 14 residues. The germline CDR1 and CDR2 sequences are SNHLY and FYNNEI. With 8 bases clipped from V and 5 bases from J, the junction kept 7 bases outside the gene matches. The CDR3 reads CASEDRVITGELFF. The CDR3, as DNA: TGTGCCAGCGAGGACAGGGTTATTACCGGGGAGCTGTTTTTT.

CDR3 region: CASRAGGTNTEAFF. CDR3 sequence (DNA): TGTGCCAGCCGGGCAGGGGGCACGAACACTGAAGCTTTCTTT. This chain links TRBV6-5 with TRBJ1-1; 8 positions match TRBD1. The CDR3 is 14 residues long. The germline V gene has CDR1 MNHEY and CDR2 SVGAGI. V dropped 8 bases and J dropped 1; count of bases not matched to a gene: 6.

In this sample, this clone turned up a few times. The chain is built from TRBV10-3 and TRBJ2-3; 9 bases are a match to TRBD2. The length of the CDR3 is 16 residues. J gave up 1 base and V 2 bases, and 4 bases lay outside the gene matches. Germline CDR1 is ENHRY and CDR2 is SYGVKD. CDR3 sequence: CAISETRTSGTDTQYF. DNA of the CDR3: TGTGCCATCAGTGAGACACGGACTAGCGGCACAGATACGCAGTATTTT.

This chain joins TRBV6-5 and TRBJ1-1, with D uncertain. The CDR3 totals 12 residues. V gave up 8 bases and J gave up 1 base, with 8 bases separating them. In germline, CDR1 is MNHEY, CDR2 SVGAGI. The CDR3 DNA is TGTGCCAGCTCACCAGGGAACACTGAAGCTTTCTTT. The encoded protein is CASSPGNTEAFF.

The chain joins TRBV7-9 to TRBJ1-3; D unresolved. The V gene's germline CDR1 is SEHNR and CDR2 FQNEAQ (reference sequence). V was pared by 5 bases and J by 3 bases, with 14 bases between. CDR3 length: 15 residues. The CDR3 DNA follows: TGTGCCAGCAGCACTAGGGCAAGGGTTGGAAACACCATATATTTT. Its protein product is CASSTRARVGNTIYF.

This clone was counted once. The V and J genes are TRBV5-1 and TRBJ2-7; possibly TRBD2 for D (6 bases). Germline V gives CDR1 SGHRS, CDR2 YFSETQ. This CDR3 contains 15 residues. The V gene lost 0 bases and the J gene lost 4 bases, with 14 bases spanning the gap. The CDR3 DNA sequence: TGCGCCAGCAGCTTGGAATCGGGACTCGATTACGAGCAGTACTTC. Protein: CASSLESGLDYEQYF.

The chain is built from TRBV4-1 and TRBJ2-7; 8 nucleotides align to TRBD2. The CDR3 extends over 14 amino acids. The junction had 4 bases not matched to a gene; V was cut back by 3 bases and J by 3 bases. From germline, CDR1 is MGHRA and CDR2 YSYEKL. CDR3 sequence: CASSQRAGDYEQYF. CDR3 in DNA: TGCGCCAGCAGCCAGCGAGCGGGGGACTACGAGCAGTACTTC.

The genes are TRBV27 and TRBJ1-2, with D possibly being TRBD1 (6 bases). Germline assignment: CDR1 MNHEY and CDR2 SMNVEV (reference sequence). Trimming removed 2 bases from V and 8 bases from J, with 9 bases in between. The CDR3 has 12 residues. The CDR3, as DNA: TGTGCCAGCAGTTTAGGGGGCGGGGGCTACACCTTC. Protein product: CASSLGGGGYTF.

The CDR3, as DNA: TGTGCCAGCTCACAGCGGCTAGCGATTAGCTCCTACGAGCAGTACTTC. It is translated as CASSQRLAISSYEQYF. The chain joins TRBV18 to TRBJ2-7; D is possibly TRBD2 (6 bases). This CDR3 has 16 residues. V lost 4 bases, J lost 0 bases, and 16 bases lay in between. Germline CDR1 KGHSH, CDR2 LQKENI.

The rearrangement uses TRBV11-2 and TRBJ2-7; D is possibly TRBD1 (5 bases). Germline assignment: CDR1 SGHAT and CDR2 FQNNGV. This CDR3 comprises 15 residues. The V end was cut by 5 bases, the J end by 6 bases, with 20 bases between. In DNA, the CDR3 is TGTGCCAGCAGCCCAAACAGGTTTCCATCCGGCGAGCAGTACTTC. Its translation: CASSPNRFPSGEQYF.

The rearrangement joins TRBV30 to TRBJ2-7; 10 bases fit TRBD1. This CDR3 contains 14 residues. The trim removed 1 base at V and 5 bases at J, leaving 5 bases unmatched. CDR1 and CDR2 from the germline V gene are GTSNPN and SVGIG (reference sequence). Here the CDR3 reads CAWSARDRGHEQYF. The CDR3 DNA follows: TGTGCCTGGAGTGCCCGGGACAGGGGTCACGAGCAGTACTTC. Full variable domain (outside the CDR3, taken from reference TRBV30 and TRBJ2-7): SQTIHQWPATLVQPVGSPLSLECTVEGTSNPNLYWYRQAAGRGLQLLFYSVGIGQISSEVPQNLSASRPQDRQFILSSKKLLLSDSGFYLCAWSARDRGHEQYFGPGTRLTVT.

The chain links TRBV11-2 to TRBJ2-5, with 11 nucleotides matching TRBD2. Germline V gene lookup returns CDR1 SGHAT and CDR2 FQNNGV. J lost 7 bases, V lost 5 bases, and 9 bases had no gene match. The CDR3 loop spans 15 amino acids. The CDR3, as DNA: TGTGCCAGCAGCCTGACTAGCGGGAAGTCAGGGACCCAGTACTTC. Its translation: CASSLTSGKSGTQYF. Supplemented by reference TRBV11-2 and TRBJ2-5, the full variable domain reads EAGVAQSPRYKIIEKRQSVAFWCNPISGHATLYWYQQILGQGPKLLIQFQNNGVVDDSQLPKDRFSAERLKGVDSTLKIQPAKLEDSAVYLCASSLTSGKSGTQYFGPGTRLLVL.

For the CDR3, the DNA is TGCGCCAGCAGTCAGAAACTAGTCACAGATACGCAGTATTTT. It yields the protein CASSQKLVTDTQYF. V usage is TRBV4-3 and J usage is TRBJ2-3, with D possibly TRBD2 on 5 matching bases. V was trimmed by 6 bases and J by 2 bases, leaving 12 bases between them. Germline CDR1 and CDR2: LGHNA and YSLEER. CDR3 size: 14 residues.

Written as DNA, the CDR3 is TGTGCCAGCAGTGAACACGGGATATTCAGGCAAACGGGGAACACTGAAGCTTTCTTT. It codes for CASSEHGIFRQTGNTEAFF. The genes are TRBV6-1 and TRBJ1-1; no clear D. This CDR3 has 19 residues. V lost 2 bases and J 1 base, leaving 23 bases between the germline ends. From germline, CDR1 is MNHNS and CDR2 SASEGT.

The chain has TRBV4-3 and TRBJ1-1; possible D gene TRBD1, 6 bases. Trimming stripped 4 bases from V and 2 bases from J, with 14 bases between. The germline V gene encodes CDR1 LGHNA and CDR2 YSLEER. The CDR3 is 15 residues long. CDR3 nucleotides: TGCGCCAGCAGCCGAAACAGGGCTGTAAACACTGAAGCTTTCTTT. This sequence encodes CASSRNRAVNTEAFF.

CDR3 region: CASSSTIYEQYF. The CDR3, as DNA: TGTGCCAGCAGTTCGACAATCTACGAGCAGTACTTC. V usage is TRBV27 and J usage is TRBJ2-7, with D unclear. CDR1 is MNHEY, CDR2 SMNVEV, per germline (reference sequence). V was trimmed by 4 bases and J by 3 bases, leaving 7 bases between them. The CDR3 contains 12 residues.

The chain is built from TRBV19 and TRBJ1-2; D remains ambiguous. This CDR3 contains 14 residues. The V and J ends lost 3 bases and 0 bases respectively, with 8 bases between them. Germline V CDR1 and CDR2: LNHDA, SQIVND (reference sequence). CDR3 amino acids: CASSMAPSNYGYTF. DNA of the CDR3: TGTGCCAGTAGTATGGCACCTTCTAACTATGGCTACACCTTC.

The chain employs TRBV11-2 and TRBJ2-1; 9 positions agree with TRBD1. The CDR3 contains 16 residues. The trim removed 5 bases at V and 10 bases at J, leaving 15 bases unmatched. Per germline, CDR1 SGHAT and CDR2 FQNNGV. The CDR3 DNA sequence: TGTGCCAGCAGCCCCGAACCGGGACAGGGTCCTGGGGAGCAGTTCTTC. The encoded protein is CASSPEPGQGPGEQFF.

V usage is TRBV14 and J usage is TRBJ1-1; 8 bases are shared with TRBD1. Germline V gene lookup returns CDR1 SGHDN and CDR2 FVKESK. Trimming removed 4 bases from V and 4 bases from J; junction bases left unmatched: 2. CDR3 length: 13 amino acids. The CDR3 reads CASSRTGFTEAFF. CDR3 nucleotide sequence: TGTGCCAGCAGCCGGACAGGGTTCACTGAAGCTTTCTTT. Variable domain in full (rest from reference TRBV14 and TRBJ1-1): EAGVTQFPSHSVIEKGQTVTLRCDPISGHDNLYWYRRVMGKEIKFLLHFVKESKQDESGMPNNRFLAERTGGTYSTLKVQPAELEDSGVYFCASSRTGFTEAFFGQGTRLTVV.